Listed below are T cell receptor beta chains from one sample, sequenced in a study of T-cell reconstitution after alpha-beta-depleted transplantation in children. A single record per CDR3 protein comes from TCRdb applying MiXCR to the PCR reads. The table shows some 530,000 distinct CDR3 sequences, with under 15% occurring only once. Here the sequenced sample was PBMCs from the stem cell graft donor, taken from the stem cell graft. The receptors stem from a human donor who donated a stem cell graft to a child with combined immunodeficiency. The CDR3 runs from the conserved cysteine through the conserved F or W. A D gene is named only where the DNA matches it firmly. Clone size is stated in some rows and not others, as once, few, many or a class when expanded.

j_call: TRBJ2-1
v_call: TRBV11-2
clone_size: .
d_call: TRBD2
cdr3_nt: TGTGCCAGCGGCCCCGGACTAGCGGGGGACAATGAGCAGTTCTTC
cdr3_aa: CASGPGLAGDNEQFF

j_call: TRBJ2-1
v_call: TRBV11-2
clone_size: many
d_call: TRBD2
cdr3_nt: TGTGCCAGCAGCTTAGGTAGCGGGAGGGCCAGGAGTCGCAATGAGCAGTTCTTC
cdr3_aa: CASSLGSGRARSRNEQFF

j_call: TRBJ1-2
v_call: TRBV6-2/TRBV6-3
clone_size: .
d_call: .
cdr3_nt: TGTGCCAGCAGTTCTCCCCGGGAGTTACCTAACTATGGCTACACCTTC
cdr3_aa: CASSSPRELPNYGYTF

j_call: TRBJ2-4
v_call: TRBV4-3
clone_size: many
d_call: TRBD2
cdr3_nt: TGCGCCAGCAGCGCGCTAGCGGGAGCAGGGAACATTCAGTACTTC
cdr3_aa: CASSALAGAGNIQYF

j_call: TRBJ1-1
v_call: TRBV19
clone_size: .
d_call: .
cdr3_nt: TGTGCCAGTAGTATGAGGAGAGAAGCTTTCTTT
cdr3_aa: CASSMRREAFF

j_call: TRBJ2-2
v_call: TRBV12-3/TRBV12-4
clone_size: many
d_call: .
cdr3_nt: TGTGCCAGCAGTTTCGTCATCGGGGAGCTGTTTTTT
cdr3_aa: CASSFVIGELFF

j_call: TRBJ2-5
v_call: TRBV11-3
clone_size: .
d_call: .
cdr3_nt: TGTGCCAGCAGCGTGGGGACCATCGGGACCCAGTACTTC
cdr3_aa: CASSVGTIGTQYF

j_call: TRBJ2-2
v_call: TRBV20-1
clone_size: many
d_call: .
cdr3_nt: TGCAGTGCTAGGGGGGACACTACCCCCGGGGAGCTGTTTTTT
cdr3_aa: CSARGDTTPGELFF

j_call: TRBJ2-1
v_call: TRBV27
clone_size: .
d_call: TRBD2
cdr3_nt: TGTGCCAGCAGTTCAGGGACTAGCGGGAGGGGTGAGCAGTTCTTC
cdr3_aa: CASSSGTSGRGEQFF

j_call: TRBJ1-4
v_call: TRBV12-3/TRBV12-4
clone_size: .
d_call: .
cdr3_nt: TGTGCCAGCAGTTTAGGAGGGCTCGTCGAAAAACTGTTTTTT
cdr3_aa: CASSLGGLVEKLFF

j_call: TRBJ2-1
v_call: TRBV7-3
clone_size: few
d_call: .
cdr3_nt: TGTGCCAGCAGCTTAACAAGCCAGGGCCATGAGCAGTTCTTC
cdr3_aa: CASSLTSQGHEQFF

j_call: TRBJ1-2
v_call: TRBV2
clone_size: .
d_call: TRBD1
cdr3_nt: TGTGCCAGCAGAAACAGGGGATCTGGCTACACCTTC
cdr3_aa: CASRNRGSGYTF

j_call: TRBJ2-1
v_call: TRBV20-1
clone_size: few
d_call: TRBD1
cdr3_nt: TGCAGTGCTAGTTCCGGACAGGGCTACAATGAGCAGTTCTTC
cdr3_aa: CSASSGQGYNEQFF

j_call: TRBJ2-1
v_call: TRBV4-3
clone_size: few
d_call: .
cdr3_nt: TGCGCCAGCAGCCAAGGAAAGCGGGACAATGAGCAGTTCTTC
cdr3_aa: CASSQGKRDNEQFF

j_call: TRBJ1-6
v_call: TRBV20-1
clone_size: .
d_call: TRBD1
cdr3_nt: TGCAGTGCTAGAGGGGGGACAGTAGACTCACCCCTCCACTTT
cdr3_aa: CSARGGTVDSPLHF

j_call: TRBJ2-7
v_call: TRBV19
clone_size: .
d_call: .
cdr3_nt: TGTGCCAGTAGTATAGCCCCCGGGACATCCTACGAGCAGTACTTC
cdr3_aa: CASSIAPGTSYEQYF

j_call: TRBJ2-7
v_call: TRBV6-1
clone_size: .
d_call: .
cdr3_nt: TGTGCCAGCAGCCCGACCGGGTACTGGGACGAGCAGTACTTC
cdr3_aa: CASSPTGYWDEQYF

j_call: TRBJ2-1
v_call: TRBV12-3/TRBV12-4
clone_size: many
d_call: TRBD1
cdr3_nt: TGTGCCAGCAGAACCGGGACAGGGGGCTACAATGAGCAGTTCTTC
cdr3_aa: CASRTGTGGYNEQFF

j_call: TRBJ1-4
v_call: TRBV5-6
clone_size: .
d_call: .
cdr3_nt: TGTGCCAGCAGCTTGGGGACAGCAACTAATGAAAAACTGTTTTTT
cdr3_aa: CASSLGTATNEKLFF

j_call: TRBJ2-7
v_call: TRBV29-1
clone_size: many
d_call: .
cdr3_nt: TGCAGCGTTGCCTCAGGGGTTGGCTACGAGCAGTACTTC
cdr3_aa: CSVASGVGYEQYF

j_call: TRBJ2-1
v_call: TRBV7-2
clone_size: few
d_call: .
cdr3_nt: TGTGCCAGCAGCACCCGACGTACTGAGGCAGAGCAGTTCTTC
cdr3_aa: CASSTRRTEAEQFF

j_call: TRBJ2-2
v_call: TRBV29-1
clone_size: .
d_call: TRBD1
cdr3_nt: TGCAGCGCCGGGACAGGGTTCGGGGAGCTGTTTTTT
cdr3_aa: CSAGTGFGELFF

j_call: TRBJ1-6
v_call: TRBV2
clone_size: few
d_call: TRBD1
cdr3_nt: TGTGCCACCGCCAGGGACAGTAATTCACCCCTCCACTTT
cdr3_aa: CATARDSNSPLHF

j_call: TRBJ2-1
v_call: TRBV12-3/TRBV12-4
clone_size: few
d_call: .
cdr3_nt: TGTGCCAGCAGTGACACCCTAGGCGGCAATGAGCAGTTCTTC
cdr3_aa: CASSDTLGGNEQFF

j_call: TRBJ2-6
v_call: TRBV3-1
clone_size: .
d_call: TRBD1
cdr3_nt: TGTGCCAGCAGCCTTCCGGGACAGGGAATAGCGGGGGCCAACGTCCTGACTTTC
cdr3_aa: CASSLPGQGIAGANVLTF

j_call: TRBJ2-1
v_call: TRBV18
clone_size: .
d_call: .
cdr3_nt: TGTGCCAGCTCACCATTTGATAATGAGCAGTTCTTC
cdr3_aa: CASSPFDNEQFF

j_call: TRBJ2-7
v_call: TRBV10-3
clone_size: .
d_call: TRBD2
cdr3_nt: TGTGCCATCAGTGATGGAGGCGGGGGTGGGTACGAGCAGTACTTC
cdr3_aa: CAISDGGGGGYEQYF

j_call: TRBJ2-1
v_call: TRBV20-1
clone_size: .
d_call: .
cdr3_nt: TGCAGTGCTAGAGATCCGGGGAAATCCGTCAATGAGCAGTTCTTC
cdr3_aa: CSARDPGKSVNEQFF

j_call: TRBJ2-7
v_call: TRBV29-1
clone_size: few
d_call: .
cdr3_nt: TGCAGCGTTGAACAGGGGCTCTCCTACGAGCAGTACTTC
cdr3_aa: CSVEQGLSYEQYF

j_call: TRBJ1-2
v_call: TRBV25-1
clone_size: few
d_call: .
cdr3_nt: TGTGCCAGCAGTGAAGGGCCAGCCCCAAACACCTTC
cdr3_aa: CASSEGPAPNTF

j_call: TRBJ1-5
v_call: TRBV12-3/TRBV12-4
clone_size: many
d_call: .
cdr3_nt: TGTGCCAGCAGTTTAACCCGGCATCAGCCCCAGCATTTT
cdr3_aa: CASSLTRHQPQHF

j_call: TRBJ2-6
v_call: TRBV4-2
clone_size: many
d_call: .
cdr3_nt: TGTGCCAGCAGCCAACCGGGACAATCTGGGGCCAACGTCCTGACTTTC
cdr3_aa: CASSQPGQSGANVLTF

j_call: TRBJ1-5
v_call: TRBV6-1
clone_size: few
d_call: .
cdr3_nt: TGTGCCAGCAGTGTGGGATATCAGCCCCAGCATTTT
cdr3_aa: CASSVGYQPQHF

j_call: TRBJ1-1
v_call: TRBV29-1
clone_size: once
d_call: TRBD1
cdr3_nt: TGCAGCGTAGGACAGGGAGTAACTGAAGCTTTCTTT
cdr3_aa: CSVGQGVTEAFF

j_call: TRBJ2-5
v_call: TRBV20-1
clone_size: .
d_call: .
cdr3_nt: TGCAGTGCTCCTGGAGGGGGTCAAGAGACCCAGTACTTC
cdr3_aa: CSAPGGGQETQYF

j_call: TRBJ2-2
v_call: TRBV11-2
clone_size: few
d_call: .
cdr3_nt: TGTGCCAGCAGGCCGTCTTACAGGTTACCCGGGGAGCTGTTTTTT
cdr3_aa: CASRPSYRLPGELFF

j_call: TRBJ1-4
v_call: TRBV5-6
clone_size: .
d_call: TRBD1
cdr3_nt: TGTGCCAGCAGCACAGGGGGCGAGGGTGAAAAACTGTTTTTT
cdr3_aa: CASSTGGEGEKLFF

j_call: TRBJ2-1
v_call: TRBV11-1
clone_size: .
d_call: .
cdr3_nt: TGTGCCAGCAGCTTAGCGCAACAGGGCGACAATGAGCAGTTCTTC
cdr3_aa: CASSLAQQGDNEQFF

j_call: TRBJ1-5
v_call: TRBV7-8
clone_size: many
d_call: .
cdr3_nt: TGTGCCAGCACCCCGGGGGAGAATCAGCCCCAGCATTTT
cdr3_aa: CASTPGENQPQHF

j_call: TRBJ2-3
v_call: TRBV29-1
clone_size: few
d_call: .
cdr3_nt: TGCAGCGTCCTTACTCGAACAGATACGCAGTATTTT
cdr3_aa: CSVLTRTDTQYF

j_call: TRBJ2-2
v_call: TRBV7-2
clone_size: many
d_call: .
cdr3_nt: TGTGCCAGCAGCTCAGACACAGGGATATACACCGGGGAGCTGTTTTTT
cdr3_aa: CASSSDTGIYTGELFF

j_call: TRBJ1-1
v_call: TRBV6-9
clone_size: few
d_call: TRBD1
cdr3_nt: TGTGCCAGCAGTTCCAGACAGGGTGCGGACACTGAAGCTTTCTTT
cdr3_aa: CASSSRQGADTEAFF

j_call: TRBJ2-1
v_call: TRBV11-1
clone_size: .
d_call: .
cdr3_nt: TGTGCCAGCAGCTTTCGTAGAGAGCGGCCAGCTAAGTACAATGAGCAGTTCTTC
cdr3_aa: CASSFRRERPAKYNEQFF

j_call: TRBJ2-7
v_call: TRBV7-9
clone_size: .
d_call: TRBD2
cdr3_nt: TGTGCCAGCAGCGACCCCCTAGCGGGAGCTGACGAGCAGTACTTC
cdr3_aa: CASSDPLAGADEQYF

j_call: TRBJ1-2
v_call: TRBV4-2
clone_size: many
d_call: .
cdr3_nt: TGTGCCAGCAGCCAAGAGAGTGGCCATGGCTACACCTTC
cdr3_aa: CASSQESGHGYTF

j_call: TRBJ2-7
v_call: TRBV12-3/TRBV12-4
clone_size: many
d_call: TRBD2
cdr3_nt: TGTGCCAGCAGTTTAGGTGGGGGGGGCTCCTACGAGCAGTACTTC
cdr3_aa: CASSLGGGGSYEQYF

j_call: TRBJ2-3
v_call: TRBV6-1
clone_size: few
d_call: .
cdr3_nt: TGTGCCAGTTCCGGGAGCTTGACTAGCACAGATACGCAGTATTTT
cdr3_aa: CASSGSLTSTDTQYF

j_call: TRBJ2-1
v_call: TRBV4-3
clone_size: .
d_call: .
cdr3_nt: TGCGCCAGCAGCCAAGATTTGCCTCGAGAGGGGAATGAGCAGTTCTTC
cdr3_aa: CASSQDLPREGNEQFF

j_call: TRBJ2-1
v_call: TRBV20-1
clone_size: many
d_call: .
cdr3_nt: TGCAGTGCTAGAGGCCCCACAGGGTACGGCGAGCAGTTCTTC
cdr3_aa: CSARGPTGYGEQFF

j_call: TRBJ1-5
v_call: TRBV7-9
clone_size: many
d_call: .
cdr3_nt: TGTGCCAGCAGCCTGGATTATCAGCCCCAGCATTTT
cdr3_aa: CASSLDYQPQHF

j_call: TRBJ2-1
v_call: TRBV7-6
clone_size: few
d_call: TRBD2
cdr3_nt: TGTGCCAGCAGCTCCTTACATTGGACTAGCGGGGGCGACTACAATGAGCAGTTCTTC
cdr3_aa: CASSSLHWTSGGDYNEQFF

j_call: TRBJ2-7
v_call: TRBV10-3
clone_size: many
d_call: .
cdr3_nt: TGTGCCATCGGTCAGTACGAGCAGTACTTC
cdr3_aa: CAIGQYEQYF

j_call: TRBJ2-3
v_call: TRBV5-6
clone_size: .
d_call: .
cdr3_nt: TGTGCCAGCAGCTTCTTCGCTCCCTACACCGGGGATACGCAGTATTTT
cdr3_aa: CASSFFAPYTGDTQYF

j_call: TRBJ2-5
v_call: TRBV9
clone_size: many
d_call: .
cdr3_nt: TGTGCCAGCAGCCCCGCGAGGGGTTTCTTGGAGACCCAGTACTTC
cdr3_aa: CASSPARGFLETQYF

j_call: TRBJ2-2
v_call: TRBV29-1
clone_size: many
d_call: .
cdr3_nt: TGCAGCGTTTTTAGTCGGGGCACCGGGGAGCTGTTTTTT
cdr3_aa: CSVFSRGTGELFF

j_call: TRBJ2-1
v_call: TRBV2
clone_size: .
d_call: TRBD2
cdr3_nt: TGTGCCAGCAGTCGGGGACTAGCGGGTCGCTCCTACAATGAGCAGTTCTTC
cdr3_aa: CASSRGLAGRSYNEQFF

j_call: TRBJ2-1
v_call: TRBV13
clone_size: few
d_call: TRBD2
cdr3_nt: TGTGCCAGCAGCCGGGGACTAGCGGAGCAGTTCTTC
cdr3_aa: CASSRGLAEQFF

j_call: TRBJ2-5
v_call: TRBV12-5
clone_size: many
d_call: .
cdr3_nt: TGTGCTAGCGGTTCCCAGGACGGTGGGACCCAGTACTTC
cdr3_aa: CASGSQDGGTQYF

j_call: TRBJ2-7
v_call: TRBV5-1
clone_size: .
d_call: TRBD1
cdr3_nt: TGCGCCAGCAGCTTGAGGGGACAGTCCCCCTACGAGCAGTACTTC
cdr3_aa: CASSLRGQSPYEQYF